This entry lists 30 T cell receptor beta chains sequenced from one sample in a study of blood T cell repertoires in COVID-19. The table came from immunoSEQ multiplex PCR; TCRdb's copy has only in-frame clones and leaves some out. The table lists about 50,000 clones, about nine tenths of them singletons. Sequenced sample: peripheral blood. The receptor source for this set is a human donor in a cohort sampled during active COVID-19.

CDR3 bases: TGTGCCACCTCACAGGCCTCCTACGAGCAGTACGTC. This codes for CATSQASYEQYV. The J gene is TRBJ2-7, the V gene TRBV2, with a weak D call TRBD1 (5 bases). This CDR3 region has 12 residues. Trimming removed 10 bases at V and 0 bases at J, with 10 bases between. The germline V gene has CDR1 SNHLY and CDR2 FYNNEI.

The genes are TRBV7-8 and TRBJ2-5; TRBD2 might be the D (6 bases). The CDR3 runs 13 residues. The germline V and J ends were trimmed by 1 base and 6 bases, with 9 bases remaining between them. Per germline, CDR1 SGHVS and CDR2 FQNEAQ. CDR3 bases: TGTGCCAGCAGCTTAGAGGGGAGGCAGACCCAGTACTTC. It is translated as CASSLEGRQTQYF.

The chain employs TRBV24-1 and TRBJ2-7; D is uncertain. The CDR3 runs 14 residues. Trimming removed 5 bases at V and 2 bases at J, with 12 bases between. CDR1 and CDR2 from the germline V gene are KGHDR and SFDVKD. The CDR3 is CATSGDTPPYEQYF. In DNA, the CDR3 is TGTGCCACCAGTGGTGACACTCCTCCCTACGAGCAGTACTTC.

This clone was picked up a small number of times. V is TRBV24-1 and J is TRBJ1-2; maybe TRBD1 (5 bases). This CDR3 contains 13 residues. Looked up from germline, CDR1 is KGHDR and CDR2 is SFDVKD. The ends were cut back, 3 bases at V and 8 bases at J, with 12 bases in the middle. The CDR3 region has the DNA TGTGCCACCAGTGATCGCAGGGCGGCGGGCTACACCTTC. As protein: CATSDRRAAGYTF.

This chain joins TRBV6-5 and TRBJ1-6, with D possibly being TRBD1 (5 bases). This CDR3 region has 15 residues. Germline V gene sequence: CDR1 MNHEY, CDR2 SVGAGI. The germline V and J ends were trimmed by 8 bases and 6 bases, with 17 bases remaining between them. The CDR3 DNA is TGTGCCAGCCTCCCCACAGGCGTACTTAATTCACCCCTCCACTTT. This translates into CASLPTGVLNSPLHF.

Remarks on this clone: One junction end does not reproduce the germline sequence, and a read error may be involved. The CDR3 reads CASSQGGGAYSSAF. For the CDR3, the DNA is TGTGCCAGCAGCCAAGGAGGAGGGGCCTACTCGTCGGCCTTT. The J gene is TRBJ1-1, the V gene TRBV3-1 (or the pseudogene TRBV3-2), with D possibly matching TRBD1 (5 bases). The CDR3 length is 14 residues. CDR1 is LGHDT, CDR2 YNNKEL, per germline (reference sequence).

The chain couples TRBV24-1 to TRBJ2-7; maybe TRBD2 (6 bases). The CDR3 runs 18 residues. V lost 5 bases and J 3 bases, leaving 25 bases between the germline ends. Germline-derived CDR1 and CDR2 are KGHDR and SFDVKD. The CDR3 bases are TGTGCCACCAGTGGTCTAACTACCCCTGGCGGGACCAACTACGAGCAGTACTTC. Protein: CATSGLTTPGGTNYEQYF.

This sequence joins TRBV7-9 and TRBJ1-4; 9 bases align to TRBD1. Germline V gene lookup returns CDR1 SEHNR and CDR2 FQNEAQ (reference sequence). The CDR3 spans 15 residues. V gave up 6 bases and J gave up 6 bases; unmatched junction bases: 8. CDR3 in DNA: TGTGCCAGCAGTAAGGGACAGGGACGGGATGAAAAACTGTTTTTT. It codes for CASSKGQGRDEKLFF.

The chain combines TRBV4-1 with TRBJ2-7; 12 bases line up with TRBD2. Per the germline V gene, CDR1 is MGHRA and CDR2 is YSYEKL. The junction had 15 bases not matched to a gene; V was cut back by 0 bases and J by 0 bases. This CDR3 contains 21 residues. CDR3 bases: TGCGCCAGCAGCCAAGAATGGCCGGGACTAGCGGGTAGTACGAGCTCCTACGAGCAGTACTTC. It is translated as CASSQEWPGLAGSTSSYEQYF.

This chain connects TRBV11-3 to TRBJ1-2; D perhaps matches TRBD1 (6 bases). This CDR3 has 13 amino acids. Trimming took off 4 bases at V and 7 bases at J, with 13 bases between the two ends. The germline CDR1 and CDR2 sequences are SGHNT and YENEEA. The CDR3 DNA is TGTGCCAGCAGCTCGTCAGGGGAGACTGGCTACACCTTC. Its translation is CASSSSGETGYTF.

The CDR3: CSASRLAGGGEQFF. In DNA, the CDR3 is TGCAGTGCTAGTCGGCTAGCGGGAGGGGGTGAGCAGTTCTTC. The chain is built from TRBV20-1 and TRBJ2-1, with 12 bases aligning to TRBD2. Trimming took 3 bases from V and 9 from J; bases not matched to a gene: 6. Germline V CDR1 and CDR2: DFQATT, SNEGSKA (reference sequence). This CDR3 contains 14 residues.

The chain joins TRBV10-3 to TRBJ1-2, with D possibly TRBD1 on 5 matching bases. Trimming shortened V by 2 bases and J by 0 bases, and 10 bases separated the two germline ends. Looked up from germline, CDR1 is ENHRY and CDR2 is SYGVKD. The CDR3 is 15 amino acids. This chain's CDR3 is CAISETGTTNYGYTF. The CDR3 region has the DNA TGTGCCATCAGTGAGACCGGGACTACTAACTATGGCTACACCTTC.

V usage is TRBV6-1 and J usage is TRBJ2-7, with 10 bases lining up with TRBD2. This CDR3 spans 16 amino acids. With 4 bases clipped from V and 4 bases from J, the junction kept 10 bases outside the gene matches. Germline assignment: CDR1 MNHNS and CDR2 SASEGT. Here the CDR3 reads CASSVVSASGSYEQYV. CDR3 in DNA: TGTGCCAGCAGTGTGGTGAGTGCTAGCGGGAGTTACGAGCAGTACGTC.

The V gene is TRBV28, the J gene TRBJ1-2, with D possibly TRBD1 on 5 matching bases. V shed 4 bases and J shed 4 bases, with 13 bases lying between them. This CDR3 has 14 residues. CDR1 and CDR2 from the germline V gene are MDHEN and SYDVKM. CDR3 amino acids: CASSSRRGTYGYTF. DNA for the CDR3: TGTGCCAGCAGTTCCCGGAGGGGTACCTATGGCTACACCTTC.

This sequence joins TRBV18 and TRBJ1-4; no reliable D call. Deletions cut 3 bases from V and 4 bases from J, with 9 bases between. The germline CDR1 and CDR2 sequences are KGHSH and LQKENI. This CDR3 has 14 residues. CDR3 sequence: CASSPRQDNEKLFF. The CDR3 DNA follows: TGTGCCAGCTCACCCCGACAAGATAATGAAAAACTGTTTTTT.

The chain uses TRBV19 and TRBJ2-7; TRBD2 aligns across 12 bases. Germline V lookup: CDR1 LNHDA, CDR2 SQIVND (reference sequence). The CDR3 length is 16 residues. V gave up 3 bases and J gave up 2 bases; unmatched junction bases: 5. This CDR3 is CASSIWLAGGAYEQYV. The DNA for the CDR3 is TGTGCCAGTAGTATCTGGCTAGCGGGAGGGGCCTACGAGCAGTACGTC.

The V gene is TRBV15, the J gene TRBJ2-6; TRBD2 might be the D (5 bases). Germline CDR1 LNHNV, CDR2 YYDKDF (reference sequence). The V end was cut by 3 bases, the J end by 0 bases, with 6 bases between. This CDR3 region has 15 residues. The DNA for the CDR3 is TGTGCCACCAGCAGGCTAGCCTCTGGGGCCAACGTCCTGACTTTC. Amino acid sequence: CATSRLASGANVLTF.

V usage is TRBV29-1 and J usage is TRBJ1-2, with 9 bases matching TRBD1. Germline-derived CDR1 and CDR2 are SQVTM and ANQGSEA. The V and J ends lost 4 bases and 2 bases, in that order; junction bases with no gene match: 8. The CDR3 is made up of 15 amino acids. CDR3: CSVGPDRGDNYGYTF. In nucleotides, the CDR3 is TGCAGCGTTGGACCGGACAGGGGAGACAACTATGGCTACACCTTC.

The CDR3 coding sequence is TGTGCCAGCAGTTACAGGACAGGGGAAGGCTACACCTTC. This codes for CASSYRTGEGYTF. The J gene is TRBJ1-2, the V gene TRBV6-6, with 9 bases lining up with TRBD1. This CDR3 comprises 13 residues. Losses at the gene ends were 2 bases for V and 8 bases for J; bases not matched to a gene: 3. Germline CDR1 MNHNY, CDR2 SVGAGI (reference sequence).

The rearrangement joins TRBV6-1 to TRBJ2-3, with TRBD2 as a possible D gene (5 bases). The germline V gene encodes CDR1 MNHNS and CDR2 SASEGT. The CDR3 loop spans 15 amino acids. The V end lost 2 bases, the J end lost 2 bases, and 11 bases lay between the germline ends. In DNA, the CDR3 is TGTGCCAGCAGTGAAATCGGACTCAACACAGATACGCAGTATTTT. This gives the protein CASSEIGLNTDTQYF.

The rearrangement joins TRBV13 to TRBJ2-5, with TRBD2 identical over 9 bases. CDR1 and CDR2 from the germline V gene are PRHDT and FYEKMQ (reference sequence). The CDR3 consists of 17 residues. The ends lost 0 bases at V and 2 bases at J; junction bases unmatched: 7. CDR3 nucleotides: TGTGCCAGCAGCTTAGGCGGGGTAGCGGGAGTACAAGAGACCCAGTACTTC. It yields the protein CASSLGGVAGVQETQYF.

This chain links TRBV28 with TRBJ1-1; tentative D call: TRBD1 (6 bases). The V gene's germline CDR1 is MDHEN and CDR2 SYDVKM. V lost 6 bases to trimming and J lost 2 bases, with 13 bases between them. CDR3 length: 14 amino acids. The chain's CDR3 is CASRPGGGNTEAFF. CDR3 in DNA: TGTGCCAGCAGGCCCGGGGGGGGCAACACTGAAGCTTTCTTT.

The chain carries TRBV2 and TRBJ1-2; perhaps TRBD1 as D (5 bases). The germline gives CDR1 SNHLY, CDR2 FYNNEI. Trimming took off 4 bases at V and 2 bases at J, with 5 bases between the two ends. CDR3 length equals 12 residues. The CDR3 region is CASSAGNYGYTF. The CDR3 DNA reads as TGTGCCAGCAGTGCAGGGAACTATGGCTACACCTTC.

In this sample, this clone turned up once. The rearrangement uses TRBV5-4 and TRBJ2-5; the match to TRBD2 covers 9 bases. Germline values: CDR1 SGHNT, CDR2 YYREEE (reference sequence). The CDR3 loop spans 15 amino acids. The V and J ends lost 0 bases and 5 bases, in that order; junction bases with no gene match: 5. This CDR3 is CASSLDLAGRETQYF. In DNA form, the CDR3 reads TGTGCCAGCAGCTTGGATCTAGCGGGAAGGGAGACCCAGTACTTC.

This rearrangement joins TRBV28 to TRBJ1-4, with a weak D call TRBD1 (5 bases). Trimming took off 7 bases at V and 7 bases at J, with 16 bases between the two ends. The CDR3 covers 14 residues. Looked up from germline, CDR1 is MDHEN and CDR2 is SYDVKM. CDR3: CASTPGGGVEKLFF. In DNA form, the CDR3 reads TGTGCCAGCACCCCCGGGGGAGGAGTTGAAAAACTGTTTTTT.

This clone has just one count. The V gene is TRBV10-2, the J gene TRBJ1-2; no firm D call. Trimming removed 10 bases at V and 6 bases at J, with 12 bases between. The CDR3 consists of 11 residues. The germline V gene encodes CDR1 WSHSY and CDR2 SAAADI. CDR3 sequence (DNA): TGCGCCACCAAGAGAGGGCATGGCTACACCTTC. This codes for CATKRGHGYTF.

This chain connects TRBV4-2 to TRBJ1-4, with D possibly being TRBD1 (5 bases). The V gene lost 1 base and the J gene lost 8 bases, with 14 bases spanning the gap. The CDR3 length is 15 residues. Germline CDR1 LGHNA, CDR2 YNFKEQ. The CDR3 coding sequence is TGTGCCAGCAGCCAAGGGGGCCCTATAGGGGAAAAACTGTTTTTT. Its protein product is CASSQGGPIGEKLFF.

The chain carries TRBV28 and TRBJ2-7; 15 bases line up with TRBD2. In germline, CDR1 is MDHEN, CDR2 SYDVKM. The CDR3 has 16 amino acids. V was pared by 4 bases and J by 7 bases, with 8 bases of the junction left unmatched. CDR3 nucleotides: TGTGCCAGCAGTTCGGGACTAGCGGGAGGATCGATTGAGCAGTACTTC. This translates into CASSSGLAGGSIEQYF.

The V gene is TRBV30, the J gene TRBJ2-7, with D possibly TRBD1 on 6 matching bases. Trimming removed 8 bases from V and 0 bases from J, with 17 bases in between. Germline V CDR1 and CDR2: GTSNPN, SVGIG (reference sequence). The CDR3 totals 14 residues. The CDR3 loop is CAGIDQGSSYEQYF. DNA for the CDR3: TGTGCCGGGATTGACCAGGGGAGCTCCTACGAGCAGTACTTC.

This clone was seen a handful of times. This rearrangement joins TRBV7-8 to TRBJ2-5, with D maybe TRBD2 (5 bases). Deletions cut 4 bases from V and 1 base from J, with 13 bases between. Germline V gene lookup returns CDR1 SGHVS and CDR2 FQNEAQ. The CDR3 has 15 residues. This chain's CDR3 is CASSSGSTTQETQYF. CDR3 nucleotides: TGTGCCAGCAGCTCGGGATCGACCACCCAAGAGACCCAGTACTTC.